Listed below are T cell receptor beta chains from one sample, sequenced in a study of cytomegalovirus exposure and HLA in healthy donors. TCRdb keeps only in-frame clones here, not all; method: immunoSEQ multiplex PCR. This sample has 150,000 to 200,000 clones, with around 68% found just once. Sequenced: PBMCs. All receptors derive from a man aged 40-50 years in good health and CMV-seronegative. CDR3s include the opening cysteine and the closing phenylalanine or tryptophan. D genes are given only for firm matches. Size tells how often a clone was seen (once, few, many) or the class of an expanded clone, and some rows leave it out.

clone size	D gene	V gene	J gene	CDR3 DNA	CDR3 protein
few	NA	TRBV30	TRBJ2-5	TGTGCCTACCAGGGAAATGGAGAGACCCAGTACTTC	CAYQGNGETQYF
NA	NA	TRBV7-3	TRBJ2-2	TGTGCCAGCAGCTTGATCGCCGCCGCGGGCGCAGGCGGGGAGCTGTTTTTT	CASSLIAAAGAGGELFF
NA	TRBD2	TRBV5-6	TRBJ2-3	TGTGCCAGCAGCTTGGCCGCGGGCGGGGGTACGCAGTATTTT	CASSLAAGGGTQYF
few	TRBD2	TRBV30	TRBJ2-1	TGTGCCTGGAGGAGCCGGGGACTAGCGGGGTCAGACAATGAGCAGTTCTTC	CAWRSRGLAGSDNEQFF
NA	TRBD1	TRBV6-1	TRBJ1-4	TGTGCCAGCATCAACAGGGGGGTTAATGAAAAACTGTTTTTT	CASINRGVNEKLFF
NA	NA	TRBV7-6	TRBJ2-1	TGTGCCAGCAGCTTGGCTAGCGTTTACAATGAGCAGTTCTTC	CASSLASVYNEQFF
NA	NA	TRBV5-1	TRBJ1-6	TGCGCCAGCAGCTGGGCAGTAAGCTCCTATAATTCACCCCTCCACTTT	CASSWAVSSYNSPLHF
NA	NA	TRBV30	TRBJ1-4	TGTGCCTGGAGTGTGGGGGCAGGTGATGAAAAACTGTTTTTT	CAWSVGAGDEKLFF
NA	NA	TRBV21-1	TRBJ2-7	TGTGCCAGCAGCAAAGCGGGACTAGCGGAGTACGAGCAGTACTTC	CASSKAGLAEYEQYF
once	TRBD2	TRBV25-1	TRBJ2-1	TGTGCCAGCAGTACGCCGGGGGGGCAGTTCTTC	CASSTPGGQFF
NA	NA	TRBV6-1	TRBJ2-2	TGTGCCAGCAGGGGACAACTGAACACCGGGGAGCTGTTTTTT	CASRGQLNTGELFF
NA	NA	TRBV5-6	TRBJ2-5	TGTGCCAGCAGCTCCTCGGAGACCCAGTACTTC	CASSSSETQYF
NA	NA	TRBV19	TRBJ1-5	TGTGCCAGTAGTATAGACCGACAGTATAGCAATCAGCCCCAGCATTTT	CASSIDRQYSNQPQHF
NA	TRBD1	TRBV11-2	TRBJ1-6	TGTGCCAGCAGCTTATCCGGGACAGGCAATTCACCCCTCCACTTT	CASSLSGTGNSPLHF
NA	TRBD2	TRBV7-2	TRBJ2-7	TGTGCCAGCAGCTGGCTTACGGGAGGAGCCTACGAGCAGTACTTC	CASSWLTGGAYEQYF
NA	NA	TRBV4-1	TRBJ2-5	TGCGCCAGCAGCCAAGTAGGGGCCCCAGAGACCCAGTACTTC	CASSQVGAPETQYF
few	NA	TRBV5-4	TRBJ2-3	TGTGCCAGCAGCTTATACGGCGGGGCAACAGATACGCAGTATTTT	CASSLYGGATDTQYF
NA	TRBD2	TRBV2	TRBJ2-1	TGTGCCAGCAGTGTATTAGTTGCGGGGGGGGTATACAATGAGCAGTTCTTC	CASSVLVAGGVYNEQFF
few	TRBD1	TRBV7-8	TRBJ1-2	TGTGCCAGCAGCCCAGGGACAGGGGGGTATGGCTACACCTTC	CASSPGTGGYGYTF
NA	TRBD2	TRBV5-6	TRBJ2-5	TGTGCCAGCAGCTTGGTGGGCGGGAGGGCGTCAGAGACCCAGTACTTC	CASSLVGGRASETQYF
few	NA	TRBV18	TRBJ2-1	TGTGCCAGCTCACCACTGGCAGGGTTTAATGAGCAGTTCTTC	CASSPLAGFNEQFF
few	TRBD2	TRBV7-2	TRBJ2-1	TGTGCCAGCAGCCCGGGAGGGACTAGCGGGAGGGCCGGGTATGAGCAGTTCTTC	CASSPGGTSGRAGYEQFF
NA	NA	TRBV4-2	TRBJ1-1	TGTGCCAGCAGCCCGATAGGGGACGGAGGGCGGACTGAAGCTTTCTTT	CASSPIGDGGRTEAFF
NA	TRBD1	TRBV19	TRBJ1-3	TGTGCCAGTAGTACGACAGGGGGGACTGGAAACACCATATATTTT	CASSTTGGTGNTIYF
NA	TRBD2	TRBV5-1	TRBJ2-5	TGCGCCAGCAGCCCGCGACTAGCGGGAAATCAGGAGACCCAGTACTTC	CASSPRLAGNQETQYF
NA	NA	TRBV27	TRBJ1-4	TGTGCCAGCAGTTCTGGGACAGAAAAACTGTTTTTT	CASSSGTEKLFF
few	TRBD1	TRBV2	TRBJ2-5	TGTGCCAGCAGTTCTGGACAGGGCCCTGTTGAGACCCAGTACTTC	CASSSGQGPVETQYF
once	TRBD2	TRBV19	TRBJ2-1	TGTGCCAGTAGTATGGGACTAGCGGGGGGGACTTTTAATGAGCAGTTCTTC	CASSMGLAGGTFNEQFF
NA	TRBD2	TRBV29-1	TRBJ2-3	TGCAGCGTTGCAGGGTTAAGGACTAGCGGGGGGGGAGATACGCAGTATTTT	CSVAGLRTSGGGDTQYF
NA	TRBD1	TRBV6-4	TRBJ1-1	TGTGCCAGCAGTCTTGAAGGACAGGGTCGGCCTGAAGCTTTCTTT	CASSLEGQGRPEAFF
NA	TRBD2	TRBV2	TRBJ2-7	TGTGCCAGCAGCTGGAGCGGGAGCTACGAGCAGTACTTC	CASSWSGSYEQYF